The 22 T cell receptor beta chains presented below share a single source sample, sequenced in a study of T cells after yellow fever vaccination. TCRdb itself ran the 5' RACE reads through MiXCR, one entry per CDR3 protein. The sample carries 620,000 or so distinct CDR3 sequences, roughly an eighth recorded once. The sample consisted of PBMCs, taken on the day of the yellow fever booster vaccination. All receptors come from a man aged 30-40 years who received the YFV17D yellow fever vaccine.

This clonotype was detected only a few times. The genes are TRBV5-1 and TRBJ2-1; a possible D gene is TRBD2 (6 bases). Trimming left V 0 bases short and J 4 bases short, with 8 bases between. The germline gives CDR1 SGHRS, CDR2 YFSETQ. This CDR3 comprises 14 residues. CDR3 region: CASSLGLVYNEQFF. For the CDR3, the DNA is TGCGCCAGCAGCTTGGGACTAGTTTACAATGAGCAGTTCTTC.

This clonotype was seen more than once but under ten times. The chain carries TRBV7-2 and TRBJ2-1; 8 bases agree with TRBD1. Germline V gene sequence: CDR1 SGHTA, CDR2 FQGNSA. CDR3 length: 16 amino acids. V dropped 4 bases and J dropped 0; count of bases not matched to a gene: 5. The CDR3 DNA reads as TGTGCCAGCAGCTACTGGACAGGGACCTCCTACAATGAGCAGTTCTTC. This sequence encodes CASSYWTGTSYNEQFF.

In its sample, this clonotype was seen a few times. The V and J genes are TRBV11-2 and TRBJ2-5, with no clear D. Trimming shortened V by 8 bases and J by 3 bases, and 10 bases separated the two germline ends. Per germline, CDR1 SGHAT and CDR2 FQNNGV. The CDR3 runs to 12 residues. The CDR3: CASASEEETQYF. The CDR3 DNA reads TGTGCCAGCGCAAGTGAGGAAGAGACCCAGTACTTC.

This clonotype was seen a handful of times. The chain couples TRBV10-3 to TRBJ2-7, with 12 bases lining up with TRBD2. The CDR3 has 11 amino acids. Germline-derived CDR1 and CDR2 are ENHRY and SYGVKD. The junction had 2 bases not matched to a gene; V was cut back by 10 bases and J by 7 bases. CDR3 DNA sequence: TGTGCCACAGGACTAGCGGGGGAGCAGTACTTC. Translated, it gives CATGLAGEQYF.

Ten or more counts support this clonotype. DNA for the CDR3: TGCAGCGTTGGACAGGACTACGAGCAGTACTTC. Amino acids: CSVGQDYEQYF. V gene TRBV29-1 combines with J gene TRBJ2-7; possibly TRBD1 for D (6 bases). Germline CDR1 reads SQVTM; CDR2 reads ANQGSEA. The CDR3 runs to 11 residues. V was trimmed by 4 bases and J by 3 bases, leaving 7 bases between them.

This chain uses TRBV7-2 with TRBJ2-1; D might be TRBD1 or TRBD2, each matching 5 bases. Germline V gene data show CDR1 as SGHTA and CDR2 as FQGNSA. CDR3 length: 13 amino acids. The V end lost 5 bases, the J end lost 5 bases, and 10 bases lay between the germline ends. The CDR3 loop reads CASSMGRHNEQFF. The CDR3 nucleotides read TGTGCCAGCAGCATGGGACGCCACAATGAGCAGTTCTTC.

Only a few counts were recorded for this clonotype. The rearrangement joins TRBV18 to TRBJ2-7, with TRBD2 identical over 8 bases. J lost 7 bases, V lost 2 bases, and 7 bases had no gene match. Germline lookup yields CDR1 KGHSH and CDR2 LQKENI. CDR3 length equals 14 residues. CDR3 DNA sequence: TGTGCCAGCTCACCAGGCGGGAGGCCGGAAGAGCAGTACTTC. Amino acids: CASSPGGRPEEQYF. Variable domain in full (rest from reference TRBV18 and TRBJ2-7): NAGVMQNPRHLVRRRGQEARLRCSPMKGHSHVYWYRQLPEEGLKFMVYLQKENIIDESGMPKERFSAEFPKEGPSILRIQQVVRGDSAAYFCASSPGGRPEEQYFGPGTRLTVT.

This chain joins TRBV6-1 and TRBJ2-7, with D unclear. Germline V gene data show CDR1 as MNHNS and CDR2 as SASEGT. Trimming took off 7 bases at V and 7 bases at J, with 20 bases between the two ends. CDR3 length equals 14 residues. The CDR3 nucleotides are TGTGCCAGCACGCCCGGGCCGATTCTCTTGGAGCAGTACTTC. Amino acids: CASTPGPILLEQYF.

This clonotype showed up many times. This rearrangement joins TRBV12-3 or TRBV12-4 to TRBJ1-2, with D perhaps TRBD1 (5 bases). The CDR3 runs to 13 residues. Trimming took 6 bases from V and 8 from J, leaving 16 bases between them. The CDR3 is CASRRDGGSGYTF. CDR3 in DNA: TGTGCCAGCAGAAGGGACGGAGGGTCGGGCTACACCTTC.

The V call is TRBV7-9, the J call TRBJ2-7; D is tentatively TRBD1 or TRBD2 (5 bases each). V was cut by 7 bases and J by 2 bases, with 18 bases left in between. Germline V gene lookup returns CDR1 SEHNR and CDR2 FQNEAQ (reference sequence). The CDR3 covers 15 residues. The CDR3 sequence is CASTLTGWGPYEQYF. The CDR3 bases are TGTGCCAGCACCCTAACGGGATGGGGACCCTACGAGCAGTACTTC.

In DNA form, the CDR3 reads TGCAGCGTGCGACTGAACTACGAGCAGTACTTC. This sequence encodes CSVRLNYEQYF. The rearrangement joins TRBV29-1 to TRBJ2-7; unclear D gene. This CDR3 spans 11 amino acids. CDR1 and CDR2 from the germline V gene are SQVTM and ANQGSEA. Trimming pared 6 bases from V and 3 bases from J, leaving 9 bases between.

The table lists this clonotype with many counts. CDR3 in DNA: TGTGCCAGCAGTAGGCCCCGCGGGAATTACAATGAGCAGTTCTTC. It encodes CASSRPRGNYNEQFF. This chain uses TRBV6-5 with TRBJ2-1; weak D call: TRBD2 (6 bases). V lost 5 bases to trimming and J lost 4 bases, with 15 bases between them. The CDR3 contains 15 residues. CDR1 and CDR2 from the germline V gene are MNHEY and SVGAGI.

The CDR3 DNA follows: TGCGCCAGCAGCGAGACCAACACCGGGGAGCTGTTTTTT. Translation gives CASSETNTGELFF. This chain connects TRBV5-1 to TRBJ2-2; D is unclear. The V gene lost 4 bases and the J gene lost 2 bases, with 6 bases spanning the gap. Germline lookup yields CDR1 SGHRS and CDR2 YFSETQ. The CDR3 contains 13 residues.

This clonotype was observed many times. This chain links TRBV18 with TRBJ2-5; the D gene is possibly TRBD2 (6 bases). Looked up from germline, CDR1 is KGHSH and CDR2 is LQKENI. The V end was cut by 3 bases, the J end by 5 bases, with 7 bases between. The length of the CDR3 is 12 residues. The DNA for the CDR3 is TGTGCCAGCTCACCTCGGGGGGAGACCCAGTACTTC. Protein product: CASSPRGETQYF.

In its sample, this clonotype was seen a few times. The chain recombines TRBV6-2 or TRBV6-3 with TRBJ2-7; 8 bases are a match to TRBD1. The CDR3 length is 15 residues. Germline CDR1 and CDR2: MNHEY and SVGEGT. J was trimmed by 2 bases and V by 6 bases; bases with no gene match: 9. The CDR3 loop reads CASRDRGGAPYEQYF. The CDR3 DNA reads TGTGCCAGCAGAGACAGGGGTGGTGCACCCTACGAGCAGTACTTC.

The chain joins TRBV7-2 to TRBJ2-3; 9 nucleotides agree with TRBD2. The CDR3 covers 16 residues. J was trimmed by 3 bases and V by 2 bases; bases with no gene match: 6. Looked up from germline, CDR1 is SGHTA and CDR2 is FQGNSA. The CDR3 DNA reads TGTGCCAGCAGCTTAAGACCAGCGGGAGGTACAGATACGCAGTATTTT. As protein: CASSLRPAGGTDTQYF.

This clonotype was seen once. The CDR3: CASSQTGMGTQYF. As DNA, the CDR3 is TGCGCCAGCAGCCAGACAGGGATGGGGACCCAGTACTTC. The gene calls are TRBV4-1 and TRBJ2-5; the match to TRBD1 covers 7 bases. Trimming took 3 bases from V and 7 from J; bases not matched to a gene: 5. CDR1 is MGHRA, CDR2 YSYEKL, per germline. This CDR3 has 13 amino acids.

For the CDR3, the DNA is TGTGCCAGTGCAGGGGAGGGACTCTCTGGGGCCAACGTCCTGACTTTC. Protein: CASAGEGLSGANVLTF. V and J are TRBV5-3 and TRBJ2-6; weak D call: TRBD2 (7 bases). TRBV5-3 is sorted into the ORF group, with uncertain function. CDR3 length: 16 amino acids. Trimming left V 8 bases short and J 0 bases short, with 15 bases between.

CDR3 sequence reads: CATQTGQDNSPLHF. The CDR3 bases are TGTGCCACCCAGACGGGACAAGATAATTCACCCCTCCACTTT. This chain connects TRBV24-1 to TRBJ1-6, with D perhaps TRBD1 (6 bases). Germline V gene sequence: CDR1 KGHDR, CDR2 SFDVKD. The CDR3 contains 14 residues. V was pared by 9 bases and J by 5 bases, with 13 bases between.

Notes on this clonotype: It may be a read error: a sequence one base away is much more abundant. This chain uses TRBV5-4 with TRBJ2-2; 7 nucleotides agree with TRBD2. CDR3 length: 12 amino acids. Looked up from germline, CDR1 is SGHNT and CDR2 is YYREEE (reference sequence). The CDR3 DNA reads as TGTGCCAGCAGCTTTCGAAGCGGGGCGCTGTTTTTT. Translated: CASSFRSGALFF. Using reference TRBV5-4 and TRBJ2-2 for the parts outside the CDR3, the full variable domain is ETGVTQSPTHLIKTRGQQVTLRCSSQSGHNTVSWYQQALGQGPQFIFQYYREEENGRGNFPPRFSGLQFPNYSSELNVNALELDDSALYLCASSFRSGALFFGEGSRLTVL.

This clonotype was seen more than once but under ten times. Mismatch with germline at one junction end may stem from a read error. The chain recombines TRBV7-7 with TRBJ2-1; possibly TRBD1 or TRBD2 for D (6 bases each). This CDR3 comprises 16 residues. CDR1 and CDR2 (germline): SSHAT, FNYEAQ (reference sequence). The CDR3 protein is CASSLGEQGPGGEQFF. CDR3 DNA: TGTGCTAGCAGCTTAGGGGAGCAGGGCCCCGGGGGCGAGCAGTTCTTC.

The chain links TRBV13 to TRBJ2-4; possible D gene TRBD1, 6 bases. Germline V lookup: CDR1 PRHDT, CDR2 FYEKMQ (reference sequence). This CDR3 comprises 16 residues. The V and J ends lost 4 bases and 0 bases respectively, with 13 bases between them. The CDR3 DNA reads TGTGCCAGCAGCTCCACGGACAGAAGAGCCAAAAACATTCAGTACTTC. Its translation is CASSSTDRRAKNIQYF. Filled out from reference TRBV13 and TRBJ2-4, the complete variable domain reads AAGVIQSPRHLIKEKRETATLKCYPIPRHDTVYWYQQGPGQDPQFLISFYEKMQSDKGSIPDRFSAQQFSDYHSELNMSSLELGDSALYFCASSSTDRRAKNIQYFGAGTRLSVL.